Following are 14 T cell receptor beta chains from one sample sequenced in a study of vaccination and CD4 T cells after COVID-19. The Oncomine TCR Beta short-read assay was applied to DNA of cultured CD4+ T cells. TCRdb processed the PCR reads anew with MiXCR; each CDR3 protein has one entry. Among 13,000 or so distinct CDR3 sequences listed, around 46% were seen once. Sample treatment: roughly 11-day PBMC culture with coronavirus spike peptide pools or control peptides (ViraFEST assay). These receptors lack a known antigen. Sequences were obtained from CD4+ T cells from blood, cultured in vitro. Receptor source: a human donor who had recovered from COVID-19.

The rearrangement uses TRBV20-1 and TRBJ1-4; TRBD1 agrees at 11 bases. The CDR3 covers 15 residues. The V gene end was trimmed by 5 bases and the J gene end by 8 bases; junction bases not matched to a gene: 10. Germline assignment: CDR1 DFQATT and CDR2 SNEGSKA (reference sequence). The CDR3 spells CSAWDRGSLGEKLFF. For the CDR3, the DNA is TGCAGTGCTTGGGACAGGGGGTCGTTGGGGGAAAAACTGTTTTTT.

This clonotype was found a few times. V and J are TRBV7-8 and TRBJ1-3, with 7 bases that match TRBD1. V shed 2 bases, J shed 0 bases, and the junction held 1 base outside the gene matches. Germline CDR1 and CDR2: SGHVS and FQNEAQ. The CDR3 totals 15 residues. The CDR3 DNA sequence: TGTGCCAGCAGCTTACAGGGGGTCTCTGGAAACACCATATATTTT. Its protein product is CASSLQGVSGNTIYF.

This chain links TRBV28 with TRBJ1-1; D gene ambiguous. In germline, CDR1 is MDHEN, CDR2 SYDVKM. CDR3 length equals 15 residues. Trimming took off 3 bases at V and 6 bases at J, with 17 bases between the two ends. The chain's CDR3 is CASSFYEQTNAEAFF. The DNA for the CDR3 is TGTGCCAGCAGTTTCTACGAACAAACTAATGCTGAAGCTTTCTTT.

This clonotype has just a few counts. The genes are TRBV6-5 and TRBJ1-1, with D possibly matching TRBD1 (6 bases). The ends were cut back, 2 bases at V and 0 bases at J, with 10 bases in the middle. The CDR3 has 15 residues. CDR1 and CDR2 (germline): MNHEY, SVGAGI. CDR3 loop: CASSYGHRVNTEAFF. CDR3 nucleotides: TGTGCCAGCAGTTACGGGCACAGGGTGAACACTGAAGCTTTCTTT.

This clonotype was seen more than once but under ten times. CDR3 in DNA: TGTGCCAGCAGTCCTACGATTTGGAACACTGAAGCTTTCTTT. As protein: CASSPTIWNTEAFF. The chain joins TRBV12-3 or TRBV12-4 to TRBJ1-1; D remains ambiguous. The CDR3 consists of 14 residues. The V gene lost 5 bases and the J gene lost 1 base, with 11 bases spanning the gap.

J is TRBJ2-5 and V is TRBV15; unclear D gene. There are 13 residues in the CDR3. Germline CDR1 reads LNHNV; CDR2 reads YYDKDF (reference sequence). V was clipped by 3 bases and J by 8 bases, with 13 bases between them. CDR3 region: CATSSESLGTQYF. The CDR3 bases are TGTGCCACCAGCAGCGAGAGTCTTGGAACCCAGTACTTC.

The V gene is TRBV3-1, the J gene TRBJ2-5; 7 bases fit TRBD1. The length of the CDR3 is 14 residues. In germline, CDR1 is LGHDT, CDR2 YNNKEL (reference sequence). With V trimmed by 2 bases and J by 9 bases, 9 bases remained unmatched. CDR3 DNA sequence: TGTGCCAGCAGCCAAACACAGGGGTCCGAGCCCCAGTACTTC. Translated, it gives CASSQTQGSEPQYF.

This rearrangement joins TRBV18 to TRBJ1-1; D is ambiguous. Germline V gene sequence: CDR1 KGHSH, CDR2 LQKENI. The V end was cut by 6 bases, the J end by 4 bases, with 15 bases between. The CDR3 length is 14 residues. CDR3 sequence (DNA): TGTGCCAGCTCCCCCCGAGTAGGCCTCACTGAAGCTTTCTTT. Amino acid sequence: CASSPRVGLTEAFF. Full variable domain (outside the CDR3, taken from reference TRBV18 and TRBJ1-1): NAGVMQNPRHLVRRRGQEARLRCSPMKGHSHVYWYRQLPEEGLKFMVYLQKENIIDESGMPKERFSAEFPKEGPSILRIQQVVRGDSAAYFCASSPRVGLTEAFFGQGTRLTVV.

This sequence joins TRBV28 and TRBJ1-5; 7 bases fit TRBD1. V was clipped by 6 bases and J by 5 bases; unmatched bases: 4. The CDR3 has 13 residues. Germline V gene data show CDR1 as MDHEN and CDR2 as SYDVKM. In DNA form, the CDR3 reads TGTGCCAGCAGCCAGGGGGTTCATCAGCCCCAGCATTTT. It is translated as CASSQGVHQPQHF.

J is TRBJ2-7 and V is TRBV6-2 or TRBV6-3; weak D call: TRBD2 (5 bases). The V gene's germline CDR1 is MNHEY and CDR2 SVGEGT. V lost 0 bases, J lost 0 bases, and 9 bases lay in between. The CDR3 has 15 residues. The CDR3 is CASSYSERNSYEQYF. The DNA of the CDR3 is TGTGCCAGCAGTTACTCCGAGCGGAACTCCTACGAGCAGTACTTC.

The chain has TRBV19 and TRBJ1-1, with 8 bases matching TRBD1. J lost 5 bases, V lost 7 bases, and 9 bases had no gene match. The CDR3 has 14 amino acids. Germline CDR1 reads LNHDA; CDR2 reads SQIVND (reference sequence). The CDR3 DNA reads as TGTGCCAGTAACCAGGACAGGGTGAGTACTGAAGCTTTCTTT. Its protein product is CASNQDRVSTEAFF.

J is TRBJ1-2 and V is TRBV28; maybe TRBD1 (5 bases). The V end lost 2 bases, the J end lost 4 bases, and 17 bases lay between the germline ends. Germline V gene data show CDR1 as MDHEN and CDR2 as SYDVKM. This CDR3 region has 16 residues. CDR3 residues: CASSLEGAQNRYGYTF. CDR3 bases: TGTGCCAGCAGTTTAGAAGGGGCGCAGAACCGCTATGGCTACACCTTC.

This clonotype was picked up a small number of times. This rearrangement joins TRBV20-1 to TRBJ2-7, with 7 bases aligning to TRBD2. The germline CDR1 and CDR2 sequences are DFQATT and SNEGSKA (reference sequence). This CDR3 spans 12 amino acids. V lost 3 bases to trimming and J lost 4 bases; unmatched junction nucleotides: 3. CDR3 DNA sequence: TGCAGTGCTAGCGGGAGGTTTTACGAGCAGTACTTC. Translated: CSASGRFYEQYF.

The chain employs TRBV20-1 and TRBJ2-3; tentative D call: TRBD2 (6 bases). V was pared by 3 bases and J by 4 bases, with 8 bases between. The CDR3 is made up of 12 amino acids. Germline lookup yields CDR1 DFQATT and CDR2 SNEGSKA (reference sequence). CDR3 loop: CSASGTADTQYF. CDR3 DNA sequence: TGCAGTGCTAGCGGGACTGCAGATACGCAGTATTTT.